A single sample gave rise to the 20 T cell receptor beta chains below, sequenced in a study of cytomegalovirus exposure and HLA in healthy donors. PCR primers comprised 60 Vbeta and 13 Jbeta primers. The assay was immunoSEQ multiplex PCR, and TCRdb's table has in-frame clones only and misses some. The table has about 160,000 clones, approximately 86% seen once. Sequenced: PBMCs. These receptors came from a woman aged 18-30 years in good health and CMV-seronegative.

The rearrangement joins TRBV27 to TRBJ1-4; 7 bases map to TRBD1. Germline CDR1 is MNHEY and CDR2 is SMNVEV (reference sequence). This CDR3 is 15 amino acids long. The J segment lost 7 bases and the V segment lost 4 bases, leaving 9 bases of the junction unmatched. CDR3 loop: CASSSLQGRIEKLFF. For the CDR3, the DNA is TGTGCCAGCAGTTCCTTACAGGGGAGGATTGAAAAACTGTTTTTT.

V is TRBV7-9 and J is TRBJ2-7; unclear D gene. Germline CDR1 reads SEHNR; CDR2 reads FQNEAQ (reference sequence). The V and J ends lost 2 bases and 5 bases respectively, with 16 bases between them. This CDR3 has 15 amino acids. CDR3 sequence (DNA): TGTGCCAGCAGCTTAAAAAGGCAGCTAGGCGACGAGCAGTACTTC. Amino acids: CASSLKRQLGDEQYF.

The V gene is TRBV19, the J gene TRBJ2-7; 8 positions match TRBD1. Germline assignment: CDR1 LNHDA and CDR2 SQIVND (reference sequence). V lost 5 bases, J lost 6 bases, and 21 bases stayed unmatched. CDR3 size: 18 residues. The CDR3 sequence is CASSADRGSAQSSAEQYF. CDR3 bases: TGTGCCAGTAGTGCCGACAGGGGTTCCGCCCAAAGTAGCGCCGAGCAGTACTTC.

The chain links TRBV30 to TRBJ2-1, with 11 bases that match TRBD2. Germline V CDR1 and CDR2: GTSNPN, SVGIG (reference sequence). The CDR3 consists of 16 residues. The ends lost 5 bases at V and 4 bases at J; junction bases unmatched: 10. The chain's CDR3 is CAWFARLAGKYNEQFF. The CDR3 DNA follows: TGTGCCTGGTTTGCGAGACTAGCGGGGAAGTACAATGAGCAGTTCTTC. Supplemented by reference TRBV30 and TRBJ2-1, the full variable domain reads SQTIHQWPATLVQPVGSPLSLECTVEGTSNPNLYWYRQAAGRGLQLLFYSVGIGQISSEVPQNLSASRPQDRQFILSSKKLLLSDSGFYLCAWFARLAGKYNEQFFGPGTRLTVL.

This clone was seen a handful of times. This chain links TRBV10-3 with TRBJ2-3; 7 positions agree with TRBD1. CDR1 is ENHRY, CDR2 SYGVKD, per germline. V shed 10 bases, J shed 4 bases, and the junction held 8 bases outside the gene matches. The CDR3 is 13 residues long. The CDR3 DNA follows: TGTGCCACCCGGGACAGTAATGCAGATACGCAGTATTTT. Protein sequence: CATRDSNADTQYF.

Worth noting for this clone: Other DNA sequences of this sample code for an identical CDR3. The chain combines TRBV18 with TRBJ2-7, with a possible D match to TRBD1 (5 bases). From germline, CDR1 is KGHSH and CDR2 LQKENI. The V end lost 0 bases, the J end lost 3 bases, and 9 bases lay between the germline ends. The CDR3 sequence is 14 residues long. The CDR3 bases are TGTGCCAGCTCACCACCGGGTCAGGGCTACGAGCAGTACTTC. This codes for CASSPPGQGYEQYF.

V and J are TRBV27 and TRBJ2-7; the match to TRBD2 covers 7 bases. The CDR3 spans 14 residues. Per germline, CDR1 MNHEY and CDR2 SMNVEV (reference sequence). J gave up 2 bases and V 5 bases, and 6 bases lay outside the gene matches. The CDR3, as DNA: TGTGCCAGCAGTCCCGGGCTAGCGGCCTACGAGCAGTACTTC. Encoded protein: CASSPGLAAYEQYF.

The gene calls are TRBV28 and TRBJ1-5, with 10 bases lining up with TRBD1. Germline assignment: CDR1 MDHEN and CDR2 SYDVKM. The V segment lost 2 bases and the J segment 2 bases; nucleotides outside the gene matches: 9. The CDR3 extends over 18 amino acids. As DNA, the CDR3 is TGTGCCAGCAGTTTACCCATTGACAGGGGGCTTCGCAATCAGCCCCAGCATTTT. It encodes CASSLPIDRGLRNQPQHF.

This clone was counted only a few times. The CDR3 bases are TGTGCCAGCAGCTCCCAACAGGGAGCGTCAGATACGCAGTATTTT. Its protein is CASSSQQGASDTQYF. The chain links TRBV7-3 to TRBJ2-3, with D perhaps matching TRBD1 (6 bases). This CDR3 contains 15 residues. V lost 4 bases and J 4 bases, leaving 15 bases between the germline ends. From germline, CDR1 is SGHTA and CDR2 FQGTGA.

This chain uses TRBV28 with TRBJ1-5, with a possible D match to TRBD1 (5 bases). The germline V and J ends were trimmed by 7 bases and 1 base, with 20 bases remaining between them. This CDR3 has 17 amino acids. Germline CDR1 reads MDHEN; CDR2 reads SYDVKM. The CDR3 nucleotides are TGTGCCAGCACCTCACGGGGGGTCTTGGTGAGCAATCAGCCCCAGCATTTT. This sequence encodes CASTSRGVLVSNQPQHF.

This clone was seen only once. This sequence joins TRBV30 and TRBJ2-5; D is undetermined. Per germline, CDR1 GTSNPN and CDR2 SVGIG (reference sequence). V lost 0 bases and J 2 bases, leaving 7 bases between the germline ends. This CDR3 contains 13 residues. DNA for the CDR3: TGTGCCTGGAGTGTACAAGCGCAAGAGACCCAGTACTTC. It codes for CAWSVQAQETQYF. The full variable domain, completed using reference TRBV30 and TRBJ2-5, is SQTIHQWPATLVQPVGSPLSLECTVEGTSNPNLYWYRQAAGRGLQLLFYSVGIGQISSEVPQNLSASRPQDRQFILSSKKLLLSDSGFYLCAWSVQAQETQYFGPGTRLLVL.

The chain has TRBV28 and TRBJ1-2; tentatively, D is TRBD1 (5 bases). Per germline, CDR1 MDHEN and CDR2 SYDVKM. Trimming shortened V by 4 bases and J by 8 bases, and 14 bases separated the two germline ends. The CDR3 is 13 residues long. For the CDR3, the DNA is TGTGCCAGCAGTTACCTCACAGGCGAAGGCTACACCTTC. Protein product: CASSYLTGEGYTF.

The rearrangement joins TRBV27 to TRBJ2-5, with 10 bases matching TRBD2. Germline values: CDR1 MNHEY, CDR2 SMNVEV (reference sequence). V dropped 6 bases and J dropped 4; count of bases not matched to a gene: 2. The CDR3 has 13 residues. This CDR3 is CASRRLAGETQYF. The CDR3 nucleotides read TGTGCCAGCAGAAGACTAGCGGGAGAGACCCAGTACTTC.

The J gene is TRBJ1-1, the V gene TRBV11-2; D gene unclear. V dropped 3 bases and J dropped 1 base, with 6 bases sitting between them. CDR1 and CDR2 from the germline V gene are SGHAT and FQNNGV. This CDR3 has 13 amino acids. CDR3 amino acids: CASSFGENTEAFF. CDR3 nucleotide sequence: TGTGCCAGCAGCTTTGGAGAGAACACTGAAGCTTTCTTT. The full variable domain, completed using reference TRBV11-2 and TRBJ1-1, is EAGVAQSPRYKIIEKRQSVAFWCNPISGHATLYWYQQILGQGPKLLIQFQNNGVVDDSQLPKDRFSAERLKGVDSTLKIQPAKLEDSAVYLCASSFGENTEAFFGQGTRLTVV.

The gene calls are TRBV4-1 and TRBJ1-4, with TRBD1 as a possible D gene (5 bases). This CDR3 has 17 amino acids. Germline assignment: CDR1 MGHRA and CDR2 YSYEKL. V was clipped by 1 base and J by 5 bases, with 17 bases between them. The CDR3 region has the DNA TGCGCCAGCAGCCAAGGGCTAGGCTGGGGGGGGAATGAAAAACTGTTTTTT. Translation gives CASSQGLGWGGNEKLFF.

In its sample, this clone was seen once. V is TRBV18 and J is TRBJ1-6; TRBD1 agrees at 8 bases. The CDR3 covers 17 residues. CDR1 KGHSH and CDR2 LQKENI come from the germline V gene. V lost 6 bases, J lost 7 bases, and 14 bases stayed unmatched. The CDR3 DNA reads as TGTGCCAGCTCCGCGACAGCCTTGACAGGGGTAAATTCACCCCTCCACTTT. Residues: CASSATALTGVNSPLHF.

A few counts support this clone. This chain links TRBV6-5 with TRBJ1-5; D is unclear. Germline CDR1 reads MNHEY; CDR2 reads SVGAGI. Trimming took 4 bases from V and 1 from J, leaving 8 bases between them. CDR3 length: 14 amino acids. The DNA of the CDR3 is TGTGCCAGCAGTTCGTCCAGGAGCAATCAGCCCCAGCATTTT. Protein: CASSSSRSNQPQHF.

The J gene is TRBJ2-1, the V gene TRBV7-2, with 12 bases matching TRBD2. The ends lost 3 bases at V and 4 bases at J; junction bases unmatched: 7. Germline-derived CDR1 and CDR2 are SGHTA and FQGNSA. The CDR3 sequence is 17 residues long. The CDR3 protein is CASSFHGLAGPYNEQFF. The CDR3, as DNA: TGTGCCAGCAGCTTCCACGGACTAGCGGGACCATACAATGAGCAGTTCTTC. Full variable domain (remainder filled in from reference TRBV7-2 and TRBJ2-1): GAGVSQSPSNKVTEKGKDVELRCDPISGHTALYWYRQSLGQGLEFLIYFQGNSAPDKSGLPSDRFSAERTGGSVSTLTIQRTQQEDSAVYLCASSFHGLAGPYNEQFFGPGTRLTVL.

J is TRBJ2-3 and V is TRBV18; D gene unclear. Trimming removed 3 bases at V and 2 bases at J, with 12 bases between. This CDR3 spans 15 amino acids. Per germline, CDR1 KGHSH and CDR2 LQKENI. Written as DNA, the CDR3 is TGTGCCAGCTCACCCGGCGACTCCTACACAGATACGCAGTATTTT. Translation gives CASSPGDSYTDTQYF.

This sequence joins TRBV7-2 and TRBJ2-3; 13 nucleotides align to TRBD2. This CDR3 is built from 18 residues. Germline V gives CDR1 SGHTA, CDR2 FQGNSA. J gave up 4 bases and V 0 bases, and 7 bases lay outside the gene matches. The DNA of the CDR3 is TGTGCCAGCAGCTTAGCGAGAACTAGCGGGGGGGAGGCAGATACGCAGTATTTT. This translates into CASSLARTSGGEADTQYF. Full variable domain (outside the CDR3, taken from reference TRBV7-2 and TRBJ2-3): GAGVSQSPSNKVTEKGKDVELRCDPISGHTALYWYRQSLGQGLEFLIYFQGNSAPDKSGLPSDRFSAERTGGSVSTLTIQRTQQEDSAVYLCASSLARTSGGEADTQYFGPGTRLTVL.